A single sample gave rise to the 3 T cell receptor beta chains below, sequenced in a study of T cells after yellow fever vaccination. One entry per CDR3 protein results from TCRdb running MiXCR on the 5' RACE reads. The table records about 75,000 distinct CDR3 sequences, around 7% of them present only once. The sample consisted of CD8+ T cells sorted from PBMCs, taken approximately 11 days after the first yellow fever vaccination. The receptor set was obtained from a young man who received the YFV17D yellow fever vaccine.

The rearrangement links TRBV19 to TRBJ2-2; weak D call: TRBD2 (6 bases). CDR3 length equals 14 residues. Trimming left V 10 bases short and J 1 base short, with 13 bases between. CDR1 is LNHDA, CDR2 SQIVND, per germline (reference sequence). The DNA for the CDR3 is TGTGCCACGGAGTGGGGGGTGAACACCGGGGAGCTGTTTTTT. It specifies CATEWGVNTGELFF.

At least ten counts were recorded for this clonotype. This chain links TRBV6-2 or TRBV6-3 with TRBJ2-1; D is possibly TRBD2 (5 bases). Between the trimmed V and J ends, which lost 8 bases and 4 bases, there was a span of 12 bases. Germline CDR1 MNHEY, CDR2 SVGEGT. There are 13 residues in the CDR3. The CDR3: CASGRVGYNEQFF. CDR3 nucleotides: TGTGCCAGCGGGCGGGTGGGGTACAATGAGCAGTTCTTC.

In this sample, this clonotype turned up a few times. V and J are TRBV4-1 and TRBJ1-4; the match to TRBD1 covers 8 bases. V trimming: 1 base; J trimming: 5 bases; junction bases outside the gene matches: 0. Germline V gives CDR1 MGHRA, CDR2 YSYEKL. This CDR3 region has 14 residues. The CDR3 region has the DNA TGCGCCAGCAGCCAAGGACAGGGGAATGAAAAACTGTTTTTT. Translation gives CASSQGQGNEKLFF.